The clone carrying this TCR beta chain has more than one count but fewer than ten. This entry is derived from a study of chemoradiotherapy in HPV16-positive cancers. Trimming cost V 0 bases and J 1 base, with 9 bases left between them. CDR1 is MNHGY, CDR2 SAAAGT, per germline. This CDR3 is 15 amino acids long. TCRdb's table, derived via immunoSEQ multiplex PCR, lists solely in-frame clones and lacks some. The table includes about 2,300 clones, 65% to 80% detected once. This material consisted of tumor tissue, taken from a patient who underwent chemoradiotherapy. The TCR sequence derives from a human donor with HPV-associated anogenital cancer. This chain links TRBV6-8 with TRBJ1-1; D is uncertain. The CDR3 coding sequence is TGTGCCAGCAGTTACTCGACCTCAGCGAACACTGAAGCTTTCTTT. Translating gives CASSYSTSANTEAFF.